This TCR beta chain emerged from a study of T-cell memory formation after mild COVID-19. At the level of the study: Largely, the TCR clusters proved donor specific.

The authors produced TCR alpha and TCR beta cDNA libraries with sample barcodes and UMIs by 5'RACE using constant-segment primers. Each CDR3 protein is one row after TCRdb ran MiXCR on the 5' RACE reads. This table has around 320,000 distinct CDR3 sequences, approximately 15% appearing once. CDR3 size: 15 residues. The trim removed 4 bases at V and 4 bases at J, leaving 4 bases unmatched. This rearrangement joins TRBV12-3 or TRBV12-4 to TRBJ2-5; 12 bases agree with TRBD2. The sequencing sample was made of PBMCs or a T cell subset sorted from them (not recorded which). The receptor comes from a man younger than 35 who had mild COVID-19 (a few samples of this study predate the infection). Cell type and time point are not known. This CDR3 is CASSYTSGRSETQYF. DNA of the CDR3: TGTGCCAGCAGTTATACTAGCGGGAGGTCAGAGACCCAGTACTTC.